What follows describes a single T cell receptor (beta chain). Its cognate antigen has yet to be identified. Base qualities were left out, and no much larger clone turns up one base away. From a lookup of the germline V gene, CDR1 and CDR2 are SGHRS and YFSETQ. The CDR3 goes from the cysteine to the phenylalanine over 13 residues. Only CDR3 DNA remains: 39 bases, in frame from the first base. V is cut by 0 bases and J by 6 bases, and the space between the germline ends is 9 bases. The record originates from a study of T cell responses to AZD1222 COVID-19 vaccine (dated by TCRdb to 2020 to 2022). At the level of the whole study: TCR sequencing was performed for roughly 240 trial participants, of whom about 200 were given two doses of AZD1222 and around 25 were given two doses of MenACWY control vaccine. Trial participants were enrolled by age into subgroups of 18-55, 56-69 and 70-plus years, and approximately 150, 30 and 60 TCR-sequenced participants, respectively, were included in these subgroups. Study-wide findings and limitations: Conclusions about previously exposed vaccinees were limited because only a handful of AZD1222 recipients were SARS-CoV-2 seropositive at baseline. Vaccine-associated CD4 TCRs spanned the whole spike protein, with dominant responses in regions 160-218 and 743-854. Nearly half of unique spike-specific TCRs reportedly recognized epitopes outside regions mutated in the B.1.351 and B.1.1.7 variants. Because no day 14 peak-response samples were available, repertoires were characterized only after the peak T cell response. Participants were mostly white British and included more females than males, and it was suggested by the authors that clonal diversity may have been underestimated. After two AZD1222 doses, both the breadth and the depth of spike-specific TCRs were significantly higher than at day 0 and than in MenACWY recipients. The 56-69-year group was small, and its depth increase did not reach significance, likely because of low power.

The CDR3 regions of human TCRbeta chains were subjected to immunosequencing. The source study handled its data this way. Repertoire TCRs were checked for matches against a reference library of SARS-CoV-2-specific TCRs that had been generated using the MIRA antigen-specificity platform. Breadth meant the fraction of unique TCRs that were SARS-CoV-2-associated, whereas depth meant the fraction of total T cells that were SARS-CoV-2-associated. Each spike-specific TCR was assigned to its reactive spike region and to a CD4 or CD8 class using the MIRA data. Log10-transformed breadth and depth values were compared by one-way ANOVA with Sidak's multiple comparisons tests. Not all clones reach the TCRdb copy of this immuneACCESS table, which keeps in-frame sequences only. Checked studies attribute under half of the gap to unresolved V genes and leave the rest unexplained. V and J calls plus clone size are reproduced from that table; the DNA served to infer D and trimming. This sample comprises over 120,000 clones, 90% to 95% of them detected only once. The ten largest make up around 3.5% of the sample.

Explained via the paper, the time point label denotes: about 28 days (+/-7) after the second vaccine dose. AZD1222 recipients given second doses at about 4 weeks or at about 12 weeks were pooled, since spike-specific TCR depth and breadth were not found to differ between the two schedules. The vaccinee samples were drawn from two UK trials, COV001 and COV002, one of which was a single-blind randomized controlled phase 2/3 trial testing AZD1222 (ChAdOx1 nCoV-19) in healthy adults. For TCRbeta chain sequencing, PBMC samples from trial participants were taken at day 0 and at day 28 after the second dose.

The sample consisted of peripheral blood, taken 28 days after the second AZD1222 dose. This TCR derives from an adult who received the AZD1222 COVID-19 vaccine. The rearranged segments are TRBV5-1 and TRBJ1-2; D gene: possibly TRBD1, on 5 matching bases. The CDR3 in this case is CASSLVGVDGYTF. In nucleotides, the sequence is TGCGCCAGCAGCTTGGTAGGGGTAGATGGCTACACCTTC.